Below are 30 T cell receptor beta chains sequenced from a single sample in a study of cytomegalovirus exposure and HLA in healthy donors. With 60 Vbeta and 13 Jbeta primers, the PCR was carried out. Libraries were prepared by immunoSEQ multiplex PCR; TCRdb keeps only in-frame clonotypes and omits some of them. The sample includes about 120,000 clones, about 80% of them seen just once. Sequenced input: PBMCs. Every receptor here comes from a female donor in good health and CMV-seronegative.

This clone was seen once. CDR3 protein: CASSPSLAADEQFF. In DNA, the CDR3 is TGTGCCAGCAGCCCGAGCCTAGCTGCGGATGAGCAGTTCTTC. The gene calls are TRBV7-3 and TRBJ2-1; D is perhaps TRBD2 (5 bases). The CDR3 covers 14 residues. V was trimmed by 5 bases and J by 8 bases, leaving 16 bases between them. The germline gives CDR1 SGHTA, CDR2 FQGTGA.

A note on this clone: At the DNA level, this CDR3 is encoded by other sequences in the same sample as well. The rearrangement links TRBV6-4 to TRBJ2-3; TRBD2 aligns across 8 bases. Germline CDR1 and CDR2: MRHNA and SNTAGT. The V gene end was trimmed by 3 bases and the J gene end by 1 base; junction bases not matched to a gene: 0. CDR3 length equals 14 residues. CDR3 protein: CASSEAGGTDTQYF. CDR3 DNA: TGTGCCAGCAGTGAAGCGGGGGGCACAGATACGCAGTATTTT.

This clone has only a few counts. The V call is TRBV7-2, the J call TRBJ1-1, with D possibly matching TRBD1 (6 bases). Germline V gene lookup returns CDR1 SGHTA and CDR2 FQGNSA. This CDR3 spans 15 amino acids. Trimming took off 5 bases at V and 5 bases at J, with 18 bases between the two ends. In DNA form, the CDR3 reads TGTGCCAGCAGCCCCGGACAGACCAGGGTGACTGAAGCTTTCTTT. Translated, it gives CASSPGQTRVTEAFF. Filled out from reference TRBV7-2 and TRBJ1-1, the complete variable domain reads GAGVSQSPSNKVTEKGKDVELRCDPISGHTALYWYRQSLGQGLEFLIYFQGNSAPDKSGLPSDRFSAERTGGSVSTLTIQRTQQEDSAVYLCASSPGQTRVTEAFFGQGTRLTVV.

The V call is TRBV5-3, the J call TRBJ2-5; 12 bases are shared with TRBD2. TRBV5-3 is flagged as an ORF with uncertain function. The CDR3 has 19 amino acids. Trimming at V came to 3 bases and at J to 6 bases, leaving 18 bases not matched to a gene. CDR3 sequence reads: CARSSGQVELAGGTKTQYF. The CDR3, as DNA: TGTGCCAGAAGCTCCGGACAGGTCGAACTAGCGGGGGGTACCAAGACCCAGTACTTC.

In its sample, this clone was seen a few times. The gene calls are TRBV4-3 and TRBJ1-2; 8 positions match TRBD1. V shed 0 bases and J 8 bases; nucleotides not matched to a gene: 11. The CDR3 extends over 16 amino acids. The germline CDR1 and CDR2 sequences are LGHNA and YSLEER. The CDR3 nucleotides read TGCGCCAGCAGCCAAGATCTGTTGGACAGGGTGTACGGCTACACCTTC. This codes for CASSQDLLDRVYGYTF.

The chain is built from TRBV27 and TRBJ2-3; tentative D call: TRBD2 (5 bases). CDR1 and CDR2 from the germline V gene are MNHEY and SMNVEV (reference sequence). The CDR3 totals 16 residues. V was trimmed by 5 bases and J by 7 bases, leaving 22 bases between them. The CDR3 loop reads CASSGLNGVKLNTQYF. The DNA of the CDR3 is TGTGCCAGCAGTGGTCTTAACGGGGTCAAATTGAATACGCAGTATTTT.

The CDR3 sequence: CASSGLSSPLHF. The CDR3 coding sequence is TGTGCCAGCAGTGGCCTCAGTTCACCCCTCCACTTT. The chain recombines TRBV6-4 with TRBJ1-6; no firm D call. Germline assignment: CDR1 MRHNA and CDR2 SNTAGT. Trimming cost V 4 bases and J 9 bases, with 7 bases left between them. CDR3 length: 12 residues.

The chain links TRBV19 to TRBJ2-3, with TRBD2 matching over 11 bases. The CDR3 runs 16 residues. Trimming removed 7 bases from V and 5 bases from J; junction bases left unmatched: 11. The V gene's germline CDR1 is LNHDA and CDR2 SQIVND (reference sequence). The CDR3 nucleotides read TGTGCCAGTACCCCAGTAGCGGGGGGGGGAGGAGATACGCAGTATTTT. Protein product: CASTPVAGGGGDTQYF.

The J gene is TRBJ1-4, the V gene TRBV7-9; D is unresolved. The CDR3 contains 13 residues. Trimming removed 3 bases at V and 7 bases at J, with 9 bases between. The germline CDR1 and CDR2 sequences are SEHNR and FQNEAQ (reference sequence). The DNA of the CDR3 is TGTGCCAGCAGCTTCATCGGTGGTGAAAAACTGTTTTTT. Residues: CASSFIGGEKLFF.

The gene calls are TRBV6-1 and TRBJ2-1; 7 nucleotides align to TRBD2. Germline V gene data show CDR1 as MNHNS and CDR2 as SASEGT. Trimming cost V 4 bases and J 4 bases; bases outside gene matches: 4. The CDR3 totals 14 residues. The CDR3 DNA sequence: TGTGCCAGCAGTGCTACTAGCGAATACAATGAGCAGTTCTTC. This gives the protein CASSATSEYNEQFF.

The chain is built from TRBV5-4 and TRBJ1-1; possibly TRBD1 for D (5 bases). V was trimmed by 3 bases and J by 0 bases, leaving 18 bases between them. The CDR3 has 17 residues. Germline values: CDR1 SGHNT, CDR2 YYREEE (reference sequence). CDR3 in amino acids: CASSSGGTVDMNTEAFF. The DNA for the CDR3 is TGTGCCAGCAGCTCCGGGGGAACGGTCGATATGAACACTGAAGCTTTCTTT.

This chain links TRBV10-3 with TRBJ2-7; D possibly corresponds to TRBD1 (6 bases). This CDR3 contains 15 residues. V was pared by 0 bases and J by 0 bases, with 9 bases between. Looked up from germline, CDR1 is ENHRY and CDR2 is SYGVKD. The CDR3: CAISESRTVSYEQYF. CDR3 DNA: TGTGCCATCAGTGAGTCCCGGACAGTCTCCTACGAGCAGTACTTC.

This clone was found many times. CDR3 amino acids: CASSNKAGTSTGELFF. CDR3 coding DNA: TGTGCCAGCAGCAACAAAGCCGGGACTTCAACCGGGGAGCTGTTTTTT. This rearrangement joins TRBV21-1 to TRBJ2-2; the table assigns TRBD2, which was not confirmed against the DNA. TRBV21-1 is reported as a pseudogene. This CDR3 is 16 amino acids long.

The chain uses TRBV5-1 and TRBJ2-3; TRBD2 aligns across 10 bases. The J segment lost 4 bases and the V segment lost 3 bases, leaving 14 bases of the junction unmatched. The V gene's germline CDR1 is SGHRS and CDR2 YFSETQ. This CDR3 is 18 amino acids long. The CDR3 DNA reads as TGCGCCAGCAGCTCCGACCAATCGGGACTAGCGTATTCAGATACGCAGTATTTT. Amino acids: CASSSDQSGLAYSDTQYF.

This chain connects TRBV9 to TRBJ2-2; TRBD2 agrees at 9 bases. The CDR3 spans 15 residues. Germline V CDR1 and CDR2: SGDLS, YYNGEE. V shed 7 bases and J 0 bases; nucleotides not matched to a gene: 4. CDR3 nucleotides: TGTGCCAGCTCCGCGGGGGGGCCGAACACCGGGGAGCTGTTTTTT. Translated: CASSAGGPNTGELFF.

J is TRBJ2-7 and V is TRBV7-9; D call uncertain. The V end was cut by 1 base, the J end by 2 bases, with 18 bases between. The CDR3 is 17 amino acids. In germline, CDR1 is SEHNR, CDR2 FQNEAQ (reference sequence). The CDR3 loop reads CASSLGFERSEAYEQYF. CDR3 DNA sequence: TGTGCCAGCAGCTTAGGCTTCGAACGCTCAGAGGCCTACGAGCAGTACTTC.

This chain connects TRBV7-8 to TRBJ1-5, with 9 bases lining up with TRBD1. V trimming: 0 bases; J trimming: 4 bases; junction bases outside the gene matches: 7. The CDR3 sequence is 17 residues long. Looked up from germline, CDR1 is SGHVS and CDR2 is FQNEAQ. The CDR3 is CASSLAIGQGWNQPQHF. The CDR3 region has the DNA TGTGCCAGCAGCTTAGCCATAGGACAGGGGTGGAATCAGCCCCAGCATTTT.

J is TRBJ1-5 and V is TRBV23-1, with 8 bases identical to TRBD1. TRBV23-1 counts as an open reading frame of uncertain function. With V trimmed by 0 bases and J by 5 bases, 9 bases remained unmatched. The CDR3 contains 17 residues. Here the CDR3 DNA reads TGCGCCAGCAGTCAATCGCACATACAGGGGGACGATCAGCCCCAGCATTTT. Protein: CASSQSHIQGDDQPQHF.

Note on this clone: A junction end diverges from the germline sequence, so it may reflect a read error. In the same sample, other DNA sequences code for this CDR3. The chain combines TRBV30 with TRBJ1-6, with D unclear. Germline values: CDR1 GTSNPN, CDR2 SVGIG (reference sequence). CDR3 length: 19 residues. Written as DNA, the CDR3 is TGTTCGACCCAGAGAAGAACTGGGCAGGCGAGCTCCTATAATTCACCCCTCCACTTC. This codes for CSTQRRTGQASSYNSPLHF.

This clone is a singleton in its sample. This chain connects TRBV12-5 to TRBJ1-2; 9 bases align to TRBD1. Germline values: CDR1 LGHNT, CDR2 FRNRAP. V dropped 4 bases and J dropped 8; count of bases not matched to a gene: 14. The CDR3 loop spans 16 amino acids. The CDR3, as DNA: TGTGCTAGTGGTTCGGGAAGAACAGGGGGCGCTTACGGCTACACCTTC. This gives the protein CASGSGRTGGAYGYTF.

The chain couples TRBV2 to TRBJ1-3; D is perhaps TRBD1 (5 bases). Trimming shortened V by 7 bases and J by 0 bases, and 16 bases separated the two germline ends. CDR3 size: 16 residues. The germline V gene has CDR1 SNHLY and CDR2 FYNNEI. CDR3 bases: TGTGCCAGCACCGAGAGGGACTTGAGCTCTGGAAACACCATATATTTT. Its translation: CASTERDLSSGNTIYF.

The chain combines TRBV7-9 with TRBJ2-7, with TRBD1 matching 9 bases. The CDR3 extends over 15 amino acids. The V gene end was trimmed by 1 base and the J gene end by 5 bases; junction bases not matched to a gene: 6. Germline loops: CDR1 SEHNR, CDR2 FQNEAQ (reference sequence). The DNA for the CDR3 is TGTGCCAGCAGCTTAGAAGGGACAGGGAGGCACGAGCAGTACTTC. Translating it yields CASSLEGTGRHEQYF.

The CDR3 protein is CAWTRSRYGYTF. CDR3 DNA: TGTGCCTGGACCAGGTCCCGCTATGGCTACACCTTC. The chain carries TRBV30 and TRBJ1-2; D remains ambiguous. Trimming removed 4 bases at V and 4 bases at J, with 10 bases between. The CDR3 spans 12 residues. The germline V gene has CDR1 GTSNPN and CDR2 SVGIG (reference sequence). The variable domain in full, completed from reference TRBV30 and TRBJ1-2, reads SQTIHQWPATLVQPVGSPLSLECTVEGTSNPNLYWYRQAAGRGLQLLFYSVGIGQISSEVPQNLSASRPQDRQFILSSKKLLLSDSGFYLCAWTRSRYGYTFGSGTRLTVV.

The rearrangement links TRBV2 to TRBJ1-3; 8 positions agree with TRBD1. Germline V gene lookup returns CDR1 SNHLY and CDR2 FYNNEI. The CDR3 has 12 residues. V lost 8 bases to trimming and J lost 14 bases; unmatched junction nucleotides: 11. The DNA of the CDR3 is TGTGCCAGCGGAGTAGGACAGGGTCCCTTATATTTT. This sequence encodes CASGVGQGPLYF.

In its sample, this clone was seen once. The V gene is TRBV20-1, the J gene TRBJ2-1, with D possibly matching TRBD2 (5 bases). V dropped 3 bases and J dropped 13 bases, with 10 bases sitting between them. This CDR3 contains 10 residues. CDR1 and CDR2 (germline): DFQATT, SNEGSKA (reference sequence). CDR3 bases: TGCAGTGCTAGCCGGGGTACTCAGTTCTTC. Its translation: CSASRGTQFF.

This clone appeared a few times. The chain links TRBV30 to TRBJ1-1; perhaps TRBD1 as D (5 bases). CDR1 is GTSNPN, CDR2 SVGIG, per germline (reference sequence). The CDR3 loop spans 10 amino acids. Trimming left V 2 bases short and J 7 bases short, with 5 bases between. CDR3 in DNA: TGTGCCTGGAGTAGGGGTGAAGCTTTCTTT. Protein: CAWSRGEAFF.

The chain has TRBV12-5 and TRBJ1-1; D gene uncertain. Between the trimmed V and J ends, which lost 8 bases and 1 base, there was a span of 11 bases. The CDR3 covers 13 residues. Germline V gene lookup returns CDR1 LGHNT and CDR2 FRNRAP. The CDR3 protein is CASKFGTNTEAFF. The CDR3 DNA follows: TGTGCTAGTAAATTTGGCACGAACACTGAAGCTTTCTTT.

The genes are TRBV18 and TRBJ1-2; D unresolved. CDR3 size: 14 residues. V was cut by 2 bases and J by 5 bases, with 12 bases left in between. Germline V gene data show CDR1 as KGHSH and CDR2 as LQKENI. CDR3: CASSPEGAGYGYTF. CDR3 nucleotide sequence: TGTGCCAGCTCACCAGAGGGTGCGGGTTATGGCTACACCTTC. Filled out from reference TRBV18 and TRBJ1-2, the complete variable domain reads NAGVMQNPRHLVRRRGQEARLRCSPMKGHSHVYWYRQLPEEGLKFMVYLQKENIIDESGMPKERFSAEFPKEGPSILRIQQVVRGDSAAYFCASSPEGAGYGYTFGSGTRLTVV.

This chain joins TRBV13 and TRBJ2-7, with 11 bases lining up with TRBD1. The CDR3 extends over 15 amino acids. CDR1 is PRHDT and CDR2 is FYEKMQ in the germline V gene (reference sequence). J gave up 3 bases and V 1 base, and 2 bases lay outside the gene matches. CDR3 in amino acids: CASSLAGTGGYEQYF. CDR3 coding DNA: TGTGCCAGCAGCTTAGCGGGGACAGGGGGCTACGAGCAGTACTTC.

The chain is built from TRBV7-8 and TRBJ1-3; D remains ambiguous. Trimming took 6 bases from V and 0 from J, leaving 6 bases between them. The CDR3 has 13 residues. Germline values: CDR1 SGHVS, CDR2 FQNEAQ. The CDR3 reads CASRAHSGNTIYF. Written as DNA, the CDR3 is TGTGCCAGCAGAGCGCACTCTGGAAACACCATATATTTT. Together with reference TRBV7-8 and TRBJ1-3, the CDR3 gives the full variable domain: GAGVSQSPRYKVAKRGQDVALRCDPISGHVSLFWYQQALGQGPEFLTYFQNEAQLDKSGLPSDRFFAERPEGSVSTLKIQRTQQEDSAVYLCASRAHSGNTIYFGEGSWLTVV.